A selection of T cell receptor beta chains follows, all from one sample in a study of T cell responses to AZD1222 COVID-19 vaccine. Data came from immunoSEQ multiplex PCR; TCRdb stores just in-frame clones and leaves some out. The table shows some 83,000 clones, with about 88% occurring only once. The sample here was peripheral blood, taken 28 days after the second AZD1222 dose. Receptors originate from an adult who received the AZD1222 COVID-19 vaccine. The CDR3 runs from the conserved cysteine through the conserved F or W. D genes are given only for firm matches. Size is stated for part of the rows, as once, few or many counts, or as a class when the clone is expanded.

j_call d_call v_call clone_size cdr3_nt cdr3_aa
TRBJ2-1 - TRBV4-1 - TGCGCCAGCAGCCCGAGCGTTGGGCAGGGGTCCTCCTACAATGAGCAGTTCTTC CASSPSVGQGSSYNEQFF
TRBJ1-2 - TRBV28 - TGTGCCAGCAGTTCAAAACAGGGACCGCGTGCCTATGGCTACACCTTC CASSSKQGPRAYGYTF
TRBJ1-6 - TRBV5-1 once TGCGCCAGCAGCTCGAATTCACCCCTCCACTTT CASSSNSPLHF
TRBJ1-4 - TRBV11-3 - TGTGCCAGCAGCTTATGGGCAGCCTCTAATGAAAAACTGTTTTTT CASSLWAASNEKLFF
TRBJ2-7 TRBD1 TRBV11-2 - TGTGCCAGCAGCCCTCTAGACAGGGGGATACGAAACGAGCAGTACTTC CASSPLDRGIRNEQYF
TRBJ1-2 - TRBV4-3 - TGCGCCAGCAGCCCTACAGCACAGACTAACTATGGCTACACCTTC CASSPTAQTNYGYTF
TRBJ2-1 TRBD2 TRBV7-3 - TGTGCCAGCAGCCAAGATCCAGCGGGGGGTTACAATGAGCAGTTCTTC CASSQDPAGGYNEQFF
TRBJ1-4 - TRBV19 - TGTGCCAGTACTGAACAGGGACCTGCAACTAATGAAAAACTGTTTTTT CASTEQGPATNEKLFF
TRBJ2-7 - TRBV6-5 - TGTGCCAGCAGTTATGAGGGCCGAGTATACTTC CASSYEGRVYF
TRBJ1-6 - TRBV2 - TGTGCCAGCAGTACGGGACGGAAAAATTCACCCCTCCACTTT CASSTGRKNSPLHF
TRBJ2-1 - TRBV19 - TGTGCCAGTAGTATAGTCACTAGCTCCTACAATGAGCAGTTCTTC CASSIVTSSYNEQFF
TRBJ1-2 - TRBV5-6 - TGTGCCAGCAGCTTGGACAGGACCTCTCTTGGCTACACCTTC CASSLDRTSLGYTF
TRBJ2-5 TRBD2 TRBV6-1 - TGTGCCAGCAGTGAAACAACTAGCGGGGAAGAGACCCAGTACTTC CASSETTSGEETQYF
TRBJ1-1 - TRBV25-1 - TGTGCCAGCAGTGAGGCGCGGAACACTGAAGCTTTCTTT CASSEARNTEAFF
TRBJ2-7 TRBD2 TRBV28 - TGTGCCAGCAGTAGCGGGGGGCAGGACGAGCAGTACTTC CASSSGGQDEQYF
TRBJ2-4 - TRBV28 - TGTGCCAGCAGCCCCCGGGGGATAGCCAAAAACATTCAGTACTTC CASSPRGIAKNIQYF
TRBJ2-7 - TRBV4-1 - TGCGCCAGCAGCCAAGAAGGCAGGACCTACGAGCAGTACTTC CASSQEGRTYEQYF
TRBJ2-5 - TRBV3-1/TRBV3-2 once TGTGCCAGCAGCCAAGATGGACACCTCCAAGAGACCCAGTACTTC CASSQDGHLQETQYF
TRBJ1-1 - TRBV5-6 - TGTGCCAGCAGCTTGGCCAGGGAAGCTTTCTTT CASSLAREAFF
TRBJ1-1 - TRBV4-2 once TGTGCCAGCAGTGAGGGGGATTACACTGAAGCTTTCTTT CASSEGDYTEAFF
TRBJ1-2 - TRBV3-1/TRBV3-2 - TGTGCCAGCAGCCAAGCCTACAGCTTCTATGGCTACACCTTC CASSQAYSFYGYTF
TRBJ1-5 - TRBV27 - TGTGCCAGCAGTTTAAGTGGCAGTAGGAATCAGCCCCAGCATTTT CASSLSGSRNQPQHF
TRBJ1-4 TRBD1 TRBV28 once TGTGCCAGCACGCCTGACCCACGGACAGGACGTAATGAAAAACTGTTTTTT CASTPDPRTGRNEKLFF
TRBJ1-2 - TRBV4-3 - TGCGCCAGCAGCCAAGATGCAGGCGGCGGCTACACCTTC CASSQDAGGGYTF
TRBJ1-6 - TRBV11-2 - TGTGCCAGCAGCCCCGGCGGCTCCTATAATTCACCCCTCCACTTT CASSPGGSYNSPLHF
TRBJ1-2 - TRBV2 - TGTGCCAGCAGCGGTGTACGGGTCCAAAATAACTATGGCTACACCTTC CASSGVRVQNNYGYTF
TRBJ1-1 - TRBV5-1 - TGCGCCAGCAGCGCCGGACAGCCCGGTGTTGAAGCTTTCTTT CASSAGQPGVEAFF
TRBJ1-1 - TRBV21-1 - TGTGCCAGCAGCAAATTAGGCGCAGGGGAGGGGCTGGGAGCTTTCTTT CASSKLGAGEGLGAFF
TRBJ2-7 - TRBV5-1 - TGCGCCAGCAGCCGGGACCCTTCCTACGAGCAGTACTTC CASSRDPSYEQYF
TRBJ1-2 - TRBV28 - TGTGCCAGCAGTTTATCGTCTGACTATGGCTACACCTTC CASSLSSDYGYTF
TRBJ2-2 - TRBV7-3 - TGTGCCAGCAGCTTAAGTAGAAGGGCCCCTGCGGACGGGGAGCTGTTTTTT CASSLSRRAPADGELFF
TRBJ1-5 TRBD1 TRBV6-2/TRBV6-3 - TGTGCCAGCAGCTCTATGAGACAGGGGGTTCGTCAGCCCCAGCATTTT CASSSMRQGVRQPQHF
TRBJ2-2 - TRBV19 - TGTGCCAGTAGTATGTTTTGGGGGGCCGACACCGGGGAGCTGTTTTTT CASSMFWGADTGELFF
TRBJ2-7 TRBD1 TRBV7-9 - TGTGCCAGCGGCGGGACAGGGGCTTACGAGCAGTACTTC CASGGTGAYEQYF
TRBJ1-4 - TRBV2 - TGTGCCAGCAACCCAGGAGTTAATGAAAAACTGTTTTTT CASNPGVNEKLFF
TRBJ1-1 TRBD1 TRBV19 once TGTGCCAGTAGCTTATCGGGGACAGGATACACTGAAGCTTTCTTT CASSLSGTGYTEAFF
TRBJ2-3 - TRBV29-1 - TGCAGCGTTGATCAAGTCCCCACAGATACGCAGTATTTT CSVDQVPTDTQYF
TRBJ1-4 - TRBV28 - TGTGCCAGCAGTTTTAGGGGAACAACTAATGAAAAACTGTTTTTT CASSFRGTTNEKLFF
TRBJ1-1 - TRBV25-1 - TGTGCCAGCAGTGAAGAGACAGCGAACACTGAAGCTTTCTTT CASSEETANTEAFF
TRBJ2-7 TRBD2 TRBV27 - TGTGCCAGCAGTTTGACAGCGGGACCAACCTACGAGCAGTACTTC CASSLTAGPTYEQYF
TRBJ1-2 TRBD1 TRBV4-3 - TGCGCCAGCAGCCAAGATCAGGGGGCGTTATATTTTGATGGCTACACCTTC CASSQDQGALYFDGYTF
TRBJ1-5 TRBD1 TRBV18 - TGTGCCAGCTCACCTCCCGGGACAGGGGGCGTTCAGCCCCAGCATTTT CASSPPGTGGVQPQHF
TRBJ1-2 TRBD1 TRBV29-1 - TGCAGCGCCAGGAGGGACAGGGGGCTTCTGTATGGCTACACCTTC CSARRDRGLLYGYTF
TRBJ1-1 TRBD1 TRBV15 once TGTGCCACAAGCGACAGGGGCTACACTGAAGCTTTCTTT CATSDRGYTEAFF
TRBJ1-6 - TRBV4-3 few TGCGCCAGCAGCCAAGAACCCGGGTCCCATAATTCACCCCTCCACTTT CASSQEPGSHNSPLHF
TRBJ2-1 TRBD2 TRBV4-3 - TGCGCCAGCAGCACCCGGACTTTTAGCGGGGTCTATGAGCAGTTCTTC CASSTRTFSGVYEQFF
TRBJ1-1 - TRBV12-3/TRBV12-4 - TGTGCCAGCAGTTCGACAGAGAACACTGAAGCTTTCTTT CASSSTENTEAFF
TRBJ1-1 - TRBV6-5 - TGTGCCAGCTCGCCGGTAGGCACTGAAGCTTTCTTT CASSPVGTEAFF
TRBJ2-1 TRBD2 TRBV14 - TGTGCCAGCAGCCAAGATAGGTTCGGACTAGCGGGGGGGAATGAGCAGTTCTTC CASSQDRFGLAGGNEQFF
TRBJ1-5 - TRBV2 - TGTGCCAGCAGTGAAGCAGTGAACAGGAATCAGCCCCAGCATTTT CASSEAVNRNQPQHF
TRBJ1-6 - TRBV6-4 - TGTGCCAGCAGTAGCCTCAGGGGAGATTCACCCCTCCACTTT CASSSLRGDSPLHF
TRBJ1-1 - TRBV11-3 few TGTGCCAGCAGCTCCCCCCGGAACACTGAAGCTTTCTTT CASSSPRNTEAFF
TRBJ2-1 TRBD2 TRBV19 few TGTGCCAGTAGTATCGGTAGCGGGGGGGCGTCTGAGCAGTTCTTC CASSIGSGGASEQFF
TRBJ1-6 TRBD1 TRBV7-9 once TGTGCCAGCAGCTTCCAACCGGGACAGGGGGATTCACCCCTCCACTTT CASSFQPGQGDSPLHF
TRBJ1-6 - TRBV4-3 few TGCGCCAGCAGCCAGGCAGGCAGAAATTCACCCCTCCACTTT CASSQAGRNSPLHF
TRBJ1-1 - TRBV3-1/TRBV3-2 - TGTGCCAGCAGCCAGTTCCTGGAGTCTGAAGCTTTCTTT CASSQFLESEAFF
TRBJ1-4 - TRBV28 - TGTGCCAGCAAACAGTCCAATGAAAAACTGTTTTTT CASKQSNEKLFF